The T cell receptor (beta chain) described here comes from a study of T cell repertoires in cytomegalovirus infection. The wider study: Based on public TCR beta signatures, there were indications of CMV infection and of a matching HLA type.

TCRdb itself ran the reads through MiXCR, one entry per CDR3 protein. Among some 300,000 distinct CDR3 sequences listed, 15% to 20% were seen once. Points from the study as a whole: Summed public TCR beta family frequency identified CMV carriers bearing the relevant HLA. The study found HLA-C-restricted CMV-specific TCR beta clonotypes dominating the ex vivo response.

With respect to this clonotype: What it binds is unknown.

V lost 5 bases and J 3 bases, leaving 7 bases between the germline ends. Germline CDR1 and CDR2: KGHDR and SFDVKD. The CDR3 runs 13 residues. The rearrangement joins TRBV24-1 to TRBJ1-5; D is unresolved. This clonotype was sampled from a human donor in good health (CMV status not recorded). Some clones in this sample may be carry-over from other donors' samples. The sequencing sample was made of PBMCs. CDR3 residues: CATSAGVNQPQHF. In nucleotides, the CDR3 is TGTGCCACCAGTGCCGGGGTCAATCAGCCCCAGCATTTT.